These 24 T cell receptor beta chains share one sample of origin, sequenced in a study of cytomegalovirus exposure and HLA in healthy donors. PCR used 60 Vbeta primers and 13 Jbeta primers. The protocol was immunoSEQ multiplex PCR, while the TCRdb copy is restricted to in-frame clones and leaves out a portion. The sample shows 130,000 to 150,000 clones, 75% to 85% of them seen only once. The sample comprised PBMCs. Source of these receptors: a man aged 40-49 years in good health and CMV-seronegative.

V gene TRBV27 combines with J gene TRBJ1-2; 9 bases match TRBD1. The V and J ends lost 0 bases and 6 bases, in that order; junction bases with no gene match: 2. The length of the CDR3 is 14 residues. Germline CDR1 is MNHEY and CDR2 is SMNVEV (reference sequence). This chain's CDR3 is CASSLSGQGNGYTF. CDR3 DNA: TGTGCCAGCAGTTTATCGGGACAGGGCAATGGCTACACCTTC.

The J gene is TRBJ2-1, the V gene TRBV7-9; 7 bases are shared with TRBD2. The CDR3 spans 15 residues. V dropped 4 bases and J dropped 5; count of bases not matched to a gene: 8. Germline values: CDR1 SEHNR, CDR2 FQNEAQ (reference sequence). The CDR3 sequence is CASSSPGGDHNEQFF. Written as DNA, the CDR3 is TGTGCCAGCAGCTCCCCTGGGGGGGACCACAATGAGCAGTTCTTC.

This chain links TRBV5-1 with TRBJ2-7; 10 bases are shared with TRBD2. In germline, CDR1 is SGHRS, CDR2 YFSETQ. V gave up 0 bases and J gave up 2 bases; unmatched junction bases: 2. The CDR3 covers 15 residues. CDR3 sequence reads: CASSLERGGAYEQYF. The CDR3, as DNA: TGCGCCAGCAGCTTGGAGCGGGGGGGCGCCTACGAGCAGTACTTC. Using reference TRBV5-1 and TRBJ2-7 for the parts outside the CDR3, the full variable domain is KAGVTQTPRYLIKTRGQQVTLSCSPISGHRSVSWYQQTPGQGLQFLFEYFSETQRNKGNFPGRFSGRQFSNSRSEMNVSTLELGDSALYLCASSLERGGAYEQYFGPGTRLTVT.

The chain recombines TRBV27 with TRBJ1-1, with 12 bases aligning to TRBD1. Germline assignment: CDR1 MNHEY and CDR2 SMNVEV (reference sequence). This CDR3 has 16 residues. The trim removed 6 bases at V and 1 base at J, leaving 6 bases unmatched. CDR3 coding DNA: TGTGCCAGCAGCCTCCGGGACAGGGGGCGGAACACTGAAGCTTTCTTT. It is translated as CASSLRDRGRNTEAFF.

This clone was picked up a small number of times. The chain is built from TRBV5-4 and TRBJ1-5; D ambiguous. Trimming stripped 4 bases from V and 3 bases from J, with 5 bases between. Germline CDR1 reads SGHNT; CDR2 reads YYREEE (reference sequence). The CDR3 covers 12 residues. CDR3: CASSEYNQPQHF. Here the CDR3 DNA reads TGTGCCAGCAGCGAGTACAATCAGCCCCAGCATTTT. The full variable domain, rest sourced from reference TRBV5-4 and TRBJ1-5, is ETGVTQSPTHLIKTRGQQVTLRCSSQSGHNTVSWYQQALGQGPQFIFQYYREEENGRGNFPPRFSGLQFPNYSSELNVNALELDDSALYLCASSEYNQPQHFGDGTRLSIL.

This chain uses TRBV18 with TRBJ1-6; TRBD1 matches at 9 bases. The CDR3 sequence is 14 residues long. Germline assignment: CDR1 KGHSH and CDR2 LQKENI. V shed 4 bases, J shed 9 bases, and the junction held 4 bases outside the gene matches. This CDR3 is CASSRDREVSPLHF. The CDR3 DNA reads TGTGCCAGCTCACGGGACAGGGAGGTTTCACCCCTCCACTTT. The full variable domain, completed using reference TRBV18 and TRBJ1-6, is NAGVMQNPRHLVRRRGQEARLRCSPMKGHSHVYWYRQLPEEGLKFMVYLQKENIIDESGMPKERFSAEFPKEGPSILRIQQVVRGDSAAYFCASSRDREVSPLHFGNGTRLTVT.

The chain carries TRBV28 and TRBJ2-7, with 7 bases identical to TRBD1. This CDR3 has 17 residues. Germline V gives CDR1 MDHEN, CDR2 SYDVKM. Unmatched junction bases numbered 17, after V lost 7 bases and J lost 2 bases. The CDR3 sequence: CASIGPRLDRTTYEQYF. CDR3 nucleotide sequence: TGTGCCAGCATCGGCCCCAGATTGGACAGGACCACCTACGAGCAGTACTTC.

The gene calls are TRBV5-6 and TRBJ1-5; D unresolved. The V and J ends lost 1 base and 1 base respectively, with 12 bases between them. The CDR3 has 16 residues. Germline CDR1 and CDR2: SGHDT and YYEEEE. The CDR3 nucleotides read TGTGCCAGCAGCTTGAAGGTCAGGAGGAGCAATCAGCCCCAGCATTTT. Its protein product is CASSLKVRRSNQPQHF.

V usage is TRBV7-9 and J usage is TRBJ1-3; no clear D. The CDR3 contains 15 residues. Germline CDR1 is SEHNR and CDR2 is FQNEAQ (reference sequence). V lost 3 bases and J lost 4, with 13 bases in between. The CDR3, as DNA: TGTGCCAGCAGCTTTTCCTCGGGGAGGGGAAACACCATATATTTT. Translated: CASSFSSGRGNTIYF.

V gene TRBV6-1 combines with J gene TRBJ2-3; TRBD2 aligns across 12 bases. V dropped 7 bases and J dropped 9; count of bases not matched to a gene: 8. The CDR3 is 14 amino acids. The germline CDR1 and CDR2 sequences are MNHNS and SASEGT. The CDR3 protein is CASTSSGGAETQYF. Written as DNA, the CDR3 is TGTGCCAGCACGTCTAGCGGGGGGGCGGAGACGCAGTATTTT.

The chain joins TRBV11-2 to TRBJ2-5; no reliable D call. The CDR3 is made up of 13 amino acids. CDR1 is SGHAT, CDR2 FQNNGV, per germline. V lost 0 bases, J lost 4 bases, and 6 bases lay in between. In DNA form, the CDR3 reads TGTGCCAGCAGCTTAGATTCCCGAGAGACCCAGTACTTC. Translation: CASSLDSRETQYF. Combining the CDR3 with reference TRBV11-2 and TRBJ2-5 gives the whole variable domain EAGVAQSPRYKIIEKRQSVAFWCNPISGHATLYWYQQILGQGPKLLIQFQNNGVVDDSQLPKDRFSAERLKGVDSTLKIQPAKLEDSAVYLCASSLDSRETQYFGPGTRLLVL.

This clone appeared a few times. This chain joins TRBV5-8 and TRBJ2-2; possibly TRBD1 for D (5 bases). This CDR3 has 13 residues. V lost 4 bases and J lost 6, with 10 bases in between. The germline V gene has CDR1 SGHTS and CDR2 YDEGEE. In DNA form, the CDR3 reads TGTGCCAGCAGCCTCAGGGTGCCCGGGGAGCTGTTTTTT. Protein: CASSLRVPGELFF.

This sequence joins TRBV10-3 and TRBJ2-1; 10 bases fit TRBD2. Germline CDR1 and CDR2: ENHRY and SYGVKD. After removal of 10 bases from V and 3 bases from J, the junction contained 3 bases not matched to a gene. The CDR3 length is 13 residues. CDR3 protein: CATGLADYNEQFF. Written as DNA, the CDR3 is TGTGCCACCGGACTAGCGGACTACAATGAGCAGTTCTTC.

CDR3 amino acids: CASRLAGGPDEQYF. The CDR3 DNA sequence: TGTGCCAGCAGACTAGCGGGAGGCCCGGACGAGCAGTACTTC. The chain employs TRBV6-5 and TRBJ2-7, with 12 bases fitting TRBD2. This CDR3 region has 14 residues. The germline V gene has CDR1 MNHEY and CDR2 SVGAGI. V gave up 6 bases and J gave up 5 bases; unmatched junction bases: 5.

The gene calls are TRBV7-2 and TRBJ2-7; 8 nucleotides agree with TRBD2. V trimming: 5 bases; J trimming: 4 bases; junction bases outside the gene matches: 10. The germline V gene has CDR1 SGHTA and CDR2 FQGNSA. This CDR3 is built from 15 residues. The CDR3 DNA reads TGTGCCAGCAGCCCGAGCGGGGGCTTGGCGTACGAGCAGTACTTC. Protein product: CASSPSGGLAYEQYF.

In this sample, this clone turned up a few times. This sequence joins TRBV6-5 and TRBJ1-1, with 8 bases aligning to TRBD1. With 6 bases clipped from V and 5 bases from J, the junction kept 8 bases outside the gene matches. Germline-derived CDR1 and CDR2 are MNHEY and SVGAGI. CDR3 length: 14 amino acids. For the CDR3, the DNA is TGTGCCAGCAGCGAGAACAGGGGGTGGACTGAAGCTTTCTTT. Amino acid sequence: CASSENRGWTEAFF.

This clone is a singleton in its sample. The chain links TRBV29-1 to TRBJ1-2, with D possibly being TRBD1 (5 bases). The CDR3 contains 13 residues. The ends were cut back, 0 bases at V and 5 bases at J, with 10 bases in the middle. Germline-derived CDR1 and CDR2 are SQVTM and ANQGSEA. The CDR3: CSVEDQGSYGYTF. The CDR3 DNA is TGCAGCGTTGAAGATCAGGGAAGTTATGGCTACACCTTC.

The chain combines TRBV19 with TRBJ2-7; TRBD1 agrees at 8 bases. Germline CDR1 LNHDA, CDR2 SQIVND (reference sequence). Trimming cost V 3 bases and J 3 bases; bases outside gene matches: 1. This CDR3 spans 13 amino acids. CDR3: CASSIGQGYEQYF. CDR3 in DNA: TGTGCCAGTAGTATCGGACAGGGCTACGAGCAGTACTTC.

V and J are TRBV27 and TRBJ1-2, with 7 bases matching TRBD1. The germline gives CDR1 MNHEY, CDR2 SMNVEV (reference sequence). There are 16 residues in the CDR3. V shed 6 bases, J shed 0 bases, and the junction held 10 bases outside the gene matches. DNA of the CDR3: TGTGCCAGCAGCCGGGACAGCTATTCCCCTAACTATGGCTACACCTTC. As protein: CASSRDSYSPNYGYTF.

CDR3 bases: TGTGCCAGCAGCGTAGAGGCAGGGGAACCGAACACTGAAGCTTTCTTT. This encodes CASSVEAGEPNTEAFF. J is TRBJ1-1 and V is TRBV9, with a weak D call TRBD1 (6 bases). The CDR3 runs 16 residues. V lost 0 bases and J 1 base, leaving 13 bases between the germline ends. The V gene's germline CDR1 is SGDLS and CDR2 YYNGEE.

The chain couples TRBV5-1 to TRBJ1-5, with D perhaps TRBD1 (5 bases). Between the trimmed V and J ends, which lost 0 bases and 1 base, there was a span of 8 bases. CDR3 size: 15 residues. Germline V lookup: CDR1 SGHRS, CDR2 YFSETQ. The CDR3 here is CASSLVSGSNQPQHF. The CDR3 region has the DNA TGCGCCAGCAGCTTGGTGTCAGGGAGCAATCAGCCCCAGCATTTT. Full variable domain (remainder filled in from reference TRBV5-1 and TRBJ1-5): KAGVTQTPRYLIKTRGQQVTLSCSPISGHRSVSWYQQTPGQGLQFLFEYFSETQRNKGNFPGRFSGRQFSNSRSEMNVSTLELGDSALYLCASSLVSGSNQPQHFGDGTRLSIL.

The rearrangement joins TRBV5-1 to TRBJ2-7; possibly TRBD1 for D (6 bases). The CDR3 runs 14 residues. The V end lost 0 bases, the J end lost 1 base, and 8 bases lay between the germline ends. Germline V gene data show CDR1 as SGHRS and CDR2 as YFSETQ. The CDR3 region has the DNA TGCGCCAGCAGCTTGGACAGGGAGTCCTACGAGCAGTACTTC. Residues: CASSLDRESYEQYF.

The chain uses TRBV27 and TRBJ1-2; TRBD1 might be the D (6 bases). From germline, CDR1 is MNHEY and CDR2 SMNVEV (reference sequence). V was clipped by 3 bases and J by 3 bases, with 14 bases between them. This CDR3 is built from 15 residues. The CDR3 DNA reads TGTGCCAGCAGTTTGCGGCAGGGGACCTACTATGGCTACACCTTC. Translated, it gives CASSLRQGTYYGYTF.

The chain combines TRBV11-2 with TRBJ1-1, with D maybe TRBD1 (5 bases). Trimming took 3 bases from V and 1 from J, leaving 12 bases between them. Germline loops: CDR1 SGHAT, CDR2 FQNNGV. This CDR3 has 15 amino acids. This CDR3 is CASSFWGPQNTEAFF. The CDR3 DNA reads as TGTGCCAGCAGCTTCTGGGGCCCTCAGAACACTGAAGCTTTCTTT.